This TCR beta chain was obtained from a study of T cell responses to AZD1222 COVID-19 vaccine. With regard to this clone: Its antigen is as yet unknown.

Findings and limits, study-wide: Clonal diversity was possibly underestimated, and white British individuals and females predominated among donors. Increases in Spike-specific TCR breadth and depth were seen after two AZD1222 doses.

Trimming left V 6 bases short and J 6 bases short, with 18 bases between. Germline V lookup: CDR1 LNHNV, CDR2 YYDKDF (reference sequence). There are 15 residues in the CDR3. Clones were sequenced by immunoSEQ multiplex PCR, and TCRdb holds only the in-frame ones, with some missing. The table includes about 97,000 clones, approximately 90% detected once. The TCR comes from an adult in good health. V is TRBV15 and J is TRBJ1-5, with D possibly TRBD1 on 6 matching bases. The sequencing used peripheral blood, collected on day 0 of AZD1222 vaccination. The DNA for the CDR3 is TGTGCCACCAGTACCCCAGGGGCGAGGGGTCAGCCCCAGCATTTT. Translating gives CATSTPGARGQPQHF.